What follows are 30 T cell receptor beta chains derived from one specimen sequenced in a study of post-analysis software for immune sequencing data. Study results and caveats: TRBV5-6, TRBV5-1 and TRBV20-1 belonged to a set of a few TRBV segments that were more frequent in patients than controls.

Which antigens these TCRs recognize remains unknown. Every TCR beta cDNA library bore unique molecular identifiers. From the PCR reads, TCRdb called clonotypes with MiXCR, one entry per CDR3 protein. The sample has more than 350,000 distinct CDR3 sequences; about 40% are singletons. What was sequenced was blood. The receptors originated from a girl aged 2-10 years with multiple sclerosis.

Of note for this clonotype: A junction boundary mismatches the germline segment, possibly from a read error. The chain links TRBV12-3 or TRBV12-4 to TRBJ1-6; 9 bases fit TRBD1. This CDR3 comprises 15 residues. CDR3 coding DNA: TGTGCCAGCGGTTTGAGTACAGGGGGCGGATCACCCCTCCACTTT. This translates into CASGLSTGGGSPLHF.

This chain links TRBV6-5 with TRBJ2-1; 10 bases fit TRBD2. The CDR3 length is 15 residues. V gave up 6 bases and J gave up 2 bases; unmatched junction bases: 4. Germline assignment: CDR1 MNHEY and CDR2 SVGAGI. In DNA form, the CDR3 reads TGTGCCAGCAGCCAACTAGCGGGGACCTACAATGAGCAGTTCTTC. Its translation is CASSQLAGTYNEQFF.

The rearrangement joins TRBV15 to TRBJ1-1; maybe TRBD1 (6 bases). The CDR3 length is 14 residues. CDR1 is LNHNV and CDR2 is YYDKDF in the germline V gene (reference sequence). V gave up 7 bases and J gave up 0 bases, with 12 bases separating them. CDR3 amino acids: CATIPGHLNTEAFF. The CDR3 DNA follows: TGTGCCACCATCCCGGGACACTTGAACACTGAAGCTTTCTTT.

In this sample, this clonotype turned up once. The chain combines TRBV7-9 with TRBJ2-1; 8 bases agree with TRBD2. The length of the CDR3 is 14 residues. Germline V gene data show CDR1 as SEHNR and CDR2 as FQNEAQ (reference sequence). With V trimmed by 7 bases and J by 6 bases, 8 bases remained unmatched. The CDR3 sequence is CASTLIAGLNEQFF. In DNA, the CDR3 is TGTGCCAGCACCCTCATAGCGGGGCTCAATGAGCAGTTCTTC.

This clonotype came up a few times. The chain couples TRBV7-2 to TRBJ1-2, with TRBD1 identical over 7 bases. The V segment lost 2 bases and the J segment 12 bases; nucleotides outside the gene matches: 12. This CDR3 is built from 14 residues. Germline V gene lookup returns CDR1 SGHTA and CDR2 FQGNSA. The CDR3 bases are TGTGCCAGCAGCTTAAACCCGGGACAGCCTATGGACACCTTC. It specifies CASSLNPGQPMDTF.

This clonotype turned up a few times. The rearrangement links TRBV5-1 to TRBJ2-7; D might be TRBD2 (5 bases). The CDR3 totals 14 residues. V shed 0 bases and J shed 2 bases, with 9 bases lying between them. The germline gives CDR1 SGHRS, CDR2 YFSETQ. CDR3 region: CASSLAPSTYEQYF. The CDR3 nucleotides are TGCGCCAGCAGCTTGGCTCCTAGCACCTACGAGCAGTACTTC.

The table lists this clonotype with a few counts. This chain joins TRBV4-1 and TRBJ2-5; D is unresolved. CDR1 and CDR2 (germline): MGHRA, YSYEKL. The V and J ends lost 1 base and 2 bases respectively, with 8 bases between them. The CDR3 totals 14 residues. As DNA, the CDR3 is TGCGCCAGCAGCCAAGTTTCTAGGCAAGAGACCCAGTACTTC. Residues: CASSQVSRQETQYF.

J is TRBJ2-4 and V is TRBV5-4, with 7 bases lining up with TRBD2. CDR3 length equals 12 residues. V shed 4 bases and J 6 bases; nucleotides not matched to a gene: 1. Germline-derived CDR1 and CDR2 are SGHNT and YYREEE (reference sequence). The CDR3 DNA follows: TGTGCCAGCAGCCCGGGAGGAAACATTCAGTACTTC. Translating it yields CASSPGGNIQYF.

CDR3 nucleotides: TGTGCCACCAGTGACTCGACAGTCCTCCCCTACAATGAGCAGTTCTTC. This codes for CATSDSTVLPYNEQFF. The chain couples TRBV24-1 to TRBJ2-1; D perhaps matches TRBD1 (5 bases). V lost 4 bases, J lost 2 bases, and 14 bases lay in between. The germline V gene encodes CDR1 KGHDR and CDR2 SFDVKD. CDR3 size: 16 residues.

The CDR3 bases are TGTGCTAGTGGTTCGCAACTACACTCGGGACAGGCGACCACCTATGGCTACACCTTC. This codes for CASGSQLHSGQATTYGYTF. The J gene is TRBJ1-2, the V gene TRBV12-5; 8 positions match TRBD1. J was trimmed by 4 bases and V by 4 bases; bases with no gene match: 20. The CDR3 covers 19 residues. The germline CDR1 and CDR2 sequences are LGHNT and FRNRAP.

V is TRBV29-1 and J is TRBJ2-1, with no clear D. There are 13 residues in the CDR3. V was trimmed by 2 bases and J by 5 bases, leaving 10 bases between them. The V gene's germline CDR1 is SQVTM and CDR2 ANQGSEA. Here the CDR3 DNA reads TGCAGCGTTGAATACCCTACTAACAATGAGCAGTTCTTC. Translation gives CSVEYPTNNEQFF.

This chain connects TRBV29-1 to TRBJ1-1; 10 bases match TRBD1. V was clipped by 7 bases and J by 3 bases; unmatched bases: 5. Germline assignment: CDR1 SQVTM and CDR2 ANQGSEA. This CDR3 region has 13 residues. The CDR3 loop reads CSGTGQGYTEAFF. CDR3 bases: TGCAGCGGAACGGGACAGGGGTACACTGAAGCTTTCTTT. Together with reference TRBV29-1 and TRBJ1-1, the CDR3 gives the full variable domain: SAVISQKPSRDICQRGTSLTIQCQVDSQVTMMFWYRQQPGQSLTLIATANQGSEATYESGFVIDKFPISRPNLTFSTLTVSNMSPEDSSIYLCSGTGQGYTEAFFGQGTRLTVV.

This rearrangement joins TRBV6-1 to TRBJ2-5, with 7 bases identical to TRBD1. The J call is uncertain, as TRBJ2-7 better fits the DNA end. This CDR3 comprises 16 residues. Germline V gives CDR1 MNHNS, CDR2 SASEGT. The CDR3, as DNA: TGTGCCAGCAGTGAATTTTTACAGGGGTCGTCTCACGAGCAGTACTTC. This codes for CASSEFLQGSSHEQYF.

The rearrangement joins TRBV6-6 to TRBJ2-1, with a tentative D call TRBD2 (5 bases). Trimming pared 9 bases from V and 8 bases from J, leaving 17 bases between. CDR3 length: 13 amino acids. The germline V gene has CDR1 MNHNY and CDR2 SVGAGI (reference sequence). The CDR3 coding sequence is TGTGCCAGTCAATCTCACGCGGAGGATGAGCAGTTCTTC. Protein: CASQSHAEDEQFF.

This clonotype was seen a handful of times. V and J are TRBV7-3 and TRBJ2-7; 7 bases are a match to TRBD2. The CDR3 contains 15 residues. Trimming took 4 bases from V and 2 from J; bases not matched to a gene: 8. Per the germline V gene, CDR1 is SGHTA and CDR2 is FQGTGA. The CDR3, as DNA: TGTGCCAGCAGCTCCTACGCGGGAGTCCCCTACGAGCAGTACTTC. Translated, it gives CASSSYAGVPYEQYF. The full variable domain, in which reference TRBV7-3 and TRBJ2-7 provide the parts outside the CDR3, is GAGVSQTPSNKVTEKGKYVELRCDPISGHTALYWYRQSLGQGPEFLIYFQGTGAADDSGLPNDRFFAVRPEGSVSTLKIQRTERGDSAVYLCASSSYAGVPYEQYFGPGTRLTVT.

The J gene is TRBJ2-7, the V gene TRBV10-3; D possibly uses TRBD1 or TRBD2 (7 bases each). Trimming removed 0 bases from V and 4 bases from J, with 16 bases in between. The CDR3 covers 16 residues. Per the germline V gene, CDR1 is ENHRY and CDR2 is SYGVKD. In nucleotides, the CDR3 is TGTGCCATCAGTGAGTCAGTGGGAGGGGGCAAGTACGAGCAGTACTTC. As protein: CAISESVGGGKYEQYF.

This chain's CDR3 is CSAGRGNSYQETQYF. CDR3 DNA: TGCAGTGCTGGCAGGGGGAACTCGTACCAAGAGACCCAGTACTTC. J is TRBJ2-5 and V is TRBV20-1; 7 bases map to TRBD1. This CDR3 is built from 15 residues. Per germline, CDR1 DFQATT and CDR2 SNEGSKA (reference sequence). The junction had 9 bases not matched to a gene; V was cut back by 5 bases and J by 0 bases.

This clonotype came up a few times. The chain uses TRBV6-2 or TRBV6-3 and TRBJ2-5; no firm D call. Germline V lookup: CDR1 MNHEY, CDR2 SVGEGT. CDR3 length equals 14 residues. The V end lost 2 bases, the J end lost 4 bases, and 11 bases lay between the germline ends. This CDR3 reads CASSYGPAVETQYF. The CDR3 DNA sequence: TGTGCCAGCAGTTACGGACCTGCAGTAGAGACCCAGTACTTC.

The chain recombines TRBV12-3 or TRBV12-4 with TRBJ2-5; the match to TRBD1 covers 7 bases. The V gene end was trimmed by 3 bases and the J gene end by 6 bases; junction bases not matched to a gene: 10. The CDR3 loop spans 15 amino acids. Here the CDR3 reads CASSFSGTEGKTQYF. The CDR3 bases are TGTGCCAGCAGTTTTTCCGGGACAGAGGGAAAGACCCAGTACTTC.

The J gene is TRBJ2-1, the V gene TRBV29-1; 10 bases agree with TRBD2. The CDR3 has 17 amino acids. Trimming removed 1 base from V and 7 bases from J; junction bases left unmatched: 13. Per the germline V gene, CDR1 is SQVTM and CDR2 is ANQGSEA. The CDR3 DNA sequence: TGCAGCGTTGAAGGACGACTGGTGAGCGGGGGGGCAAATGAGCAGTTCTTC. It codes for CSVEGRLVSGGANEQFF.

This clonotype showed up just a few times. This chain connects TRBV20-1 to TRBJ2-7; 7 bases match TRBD1. CDR1 DFQATT and CDR2 SNEGSKA come from the germline V gene (reference sequence). The CDR3 spans 14 residues. V shed 3 bases, J shed 3 bases, and the junction held 8 bases outside the gene matches. CDR3 DNA sequence: TGCAGTGCTAGGGGACAGCCAGGAAACTACGAGCAGTACTTC. This sequence encodes CSARGQPGNYEQYF.

The chain couples TRBV18 to TRBJ2-3; 11 bases map to TRBD2. CDR3 length: 16 residues. Trimming cost V 0 bases and J 2 bases; bases outside gene matches: 1. CDR1 KGHSH and CDR2 LQKENI come from the germline V gene. In nucleotides, the CDR3 is TGTGCCAGCTCACCACCGGGACTAGCGGCCACAGATACGCAGTATTTT. Its translation: CASSPPGLAATDTQYF.

The chain recombines TRBV20-1 with TRBJ2-3; TRBD2 agrees at 13 bases. V lost 4 bases, J lost 5 bases, and 15 bases stayed unmatched. The CDR3 contains 18 residues. CDR1 DFQATT and CDR2 SNEGSKA come from the germline V gene (reference sequence). This CDR3 is CSAKGLAGAWSRRDTQYF. CDR3 DNA sequence: TGCAGTGCTAAAGGACTAGCGGGAGCTTGGTCCCGGAGAGATACGCAGTATTTT.

This clonotype was observed a few times. This chain uses TRBV30 with TRBJ2-7; D remains ambiguous. Trimming removed 3 bases at V and 2 bases at J, with 17 bases between. This CDR3 contains 15 residues. Germline values: CDR1 GTSNPN, CDR2 SVGIG (reference sequence). The CDR3, as DNA: TGTGCCTGGAGCCCGACCGCGAACCAAACCTACGAGCAGTACTTC. Encoded protein: CAWSPTANQTYEQYF.

The chain employs TRBV20-1 and TRBJ1-6; D is unresolved. Between the trimmed V and J ends, which lost 6 bases and 1 base, there was a span of 16 bases. The CDR3 runs 16 residues. Germline V lookup: CDR1 DFQATT, CDR2 SNEGSKA (reference sequence). The CDR3 here is CSAPTVVQSYNSPLHF. As DNA, the CDR3 is TGCAGTGCCCCGACCGTGGTGCAGTCCTATAATTCACCCCTCCACTTT.

This clonotype was observed at least ten times. J is TRBJ2-7 and V is TRBV29-1, with 8 bases matching TRBD1. The CDR3 has 13 amino acids. Germline-derived CDR1 and CDR2 are SQVTM and ANQGSEA. V trimming: 4 bases; J trimming: 0 bases; junction bases outside the gene matches: 2. In DNA, the CDR3 is TGCAGCGTTGTGGGACAGGACTCCTACGAGCAGTACTTC. It encodes CSVVGQDSYEQYF.

The chain recombines TRBV12-3 or TRBV12-4 with TRBJ2-5; D is unclear. The V and J ends lost 2 bases and 2 bases respectively, with 9 bases between them. This CDR3 has 14 amino acids. CDR3 sequence: CASSLFPVQETQYF. CDR3 nucleotides: TGTGCCAGCAGTTTATTTCCAGTTCAAGAGACCCAGTACTTC.

J is TRBJ2-3 and V is TRBV9; no clear D gene. Germline lookup yields CDR1 SGDLS and CDR2 YYNGEE. This CDR3 region has 13 residues. The V end lost 3 bases, the J end lost 3 bases, and 8 bases lay between the germline ends. The DNA for the CDR3 is TGTGCCAGCAGCGCGCTCCTAACAGATACGCAGTATTTT. This gives the protein CASSALLTDTQYF.

Of note for this clonotype: One end of the junction is discordant with germline, which a read error may explain. This chain links TRBV4-2 with TRBJ1-6; D is unresolved. CDR1 LGHNA and CDR2 YNFKEQ come from the germline V gene. This CDR3 is built from 13 residues. The CDR3 is CASSQDTTSPRHF. The CDR3 bases are TGTGCCAGCAGCCAAGATACGACCTCACCCCGCCACTTT.

This clonotype has a handful of counts. The chain employs TRBV28 and TRBJ1-2; tentative D call: TRBD1 (6 bases). The CDR3 consists of 15 residues. Germline lookup yields CDR1 MDHEN and CDR2 SYDVKM. V dropped 6 bases and J dropped 4 bases, with 18 bases sitting between them. This CDR3 reads CASRPPRGMSYGYTF. CDR3 DNA sequence: TGTGCCAGCAGGCCACCCAGGGGAATGAGCTATGGCTACACCTTC.